This T cell receptor (beta chain) was recovered during a study of cytomegalovirus exposure and HLA in healthy donors. Germline CDR1 is SEHNR and CDR2 is FQNEAQ (reference sequence). The CDR3 is 16 amino acids. Trimming stripped 3 bases from V and 7 bases from J, with 21 bases between. Overall study results and limits: Analysis was carried out at a later point, and it linked a missense DCLRE1C variant to TCR beta V- and J-gene trimming. TRBV6-2, TRBV6-3 and some other V segments were unresolvable in 87-base-pair reads. TCR association rates varied by HLA locus in a later analysis, with DRB1 highest and HLA-C lowest.

Amplification used 60 Vbeta primers and 13 Jbeta primers. Produced via immunoSEQ multiplex PCR; TCRdb's table is partial and in-frame only. This table holds fewer than 65,000 clones, approximately 70% found once. This clone was recorded a few times. Its antigen remains unidentified. This receptor was taken from a man between 50 and 59 years old in good health and CMV-seronegative. Sequencing was done on a sample of PBMCs. The chain uses TRBV7-9 and TRBJ1-2; the D gene is possibly TRBD1 (6 bases). DNA for the CDR3: TGTGCCAGCAGCTTGGGCCGGGTACAGGGATCGTCTGGCTACACCTTC. Amino acids: CASSLGRVQGSSGYTF.